The clone carrying this TCR beta chain was found once. Its antigen is not known. An end of the junction does not agree with germline; a read error may underlie this. It was from approximately 20-30 mg of unsorted bulk tissue that RNA and DNA were co-extracted. CDR1 and CDR2 (germline): SGHVS, FQNEAQ. The CDR3 runs to 16 residues. These data belong to a study of tumor-infiltrating lymphocytes in primary liver carcinoma. Study findings and constraints: About 8-25% of top clones, no more, were shared by all five regions.

Production of TCR beta cDNA used 400 to 600 ng total RNA together with a constant-region primer. The TCR beta library was amplified through three nested multiplex PCR rounds in a modified ARM-PCR procedure. For around 10 cycles apiece, the opening two PCR rounds ran with TRBV1-TRBV30 forward primers and a C-beta reverse primer. Each CDR3 protein gets one entry after TCRdb re-called the multiplex PCR reads with MiXCR. The sample lists tens of thousands of distinct CDR3 sequences; about two thirds were seen once. Sequencing input: liver tumor tissue from sampling region 5. Subset: tumor region T5, tumor centre. This receptor was taken from a man aged 35 to 55 with primary liver carcinoma and hepatitis B virus infection. The rearrangement uses TRBV7-8 and TRBJ2-2, with 10 bases matching TRBD2. In nucleotides, the CDR3 is TGTGTCAGCAGCCCGGGACTAGCGTCGAACACCGGGGAGCTGTTTTTT. Translating it yields CVSSPGLASNTGELFF.